This T cell receptor beta chain was identified during a study of control samples from healthy donors and cancer patients. The V gene lost 10 bases and the J gene lost 1 base, with 20 bases spanning the gap. Germline lookup yields CDR1 SNHLY and CDR2 FYNNEI. The CDR3 covers 15 residues. The repertoire was sequenced with immunoSEQ multiplex PCR; TCRdb's copy has only in-frame clones and lacks some. In the table there are 60,000 to 70,000 clones, approximately 85% of which are singletons. This clone was seen a handful of times. The chain carries TRBV2 and TRBJ2-7, with a possible D match to TRBD2 (5 bases). The sequenced material came from blood. This receptor was identified in a man aged 35 to 55 in good health. CDR3 sequence: CAKDQRGKASYEQYF. The CDR3 bases are TGTGCCAAAGACCAACGGGGTAAGGCTTCCTACGAGCAGTACTTC.